This TCR beta chain was obtained from a study of blood T cell repertoires in COVID-19. Data came from immunoSEQ multiplex PCR; TCRdb stores just in-frame clones and leaves some out. The table has approximately 17,000 clones, about 91% seen once. Those who participated ranged in age from roughly 18 to 100 years and resided in around 22 US areas. Germline V gene lookup returns CDR1 MNHEY and CDR2 SVGAGI. The ends were cut back, 4 bases at V and 4 bases at J, with 11 bases in the middle. The CDR3 covers 13 residues. J is TRBJ2-7 and V is TRBV6-5; maybe TRBD2 (5 bases). Material for sequencing was PBMCs or T cells enriched from blood (not recorded which). This TCR came from a woman in her thirties who had recovered from COVID-19. CDR3 DNA sequence: TGTGCCAGCAGTTTGAATGGACTTTACGAGCAGTACTTC. Translation: CASSLNGLYEQYF.